A selection of T cell receptor beta chains follows, all from one sample in a study of blood T cell repertoires in COVID-19. Using immunoSEQ multiplex PCR, the repertoire was profiled, and TCRdb retains in-frame clones only, with some absent. The table includes hundreds of thousands of clones, just over 90% detected once. The specimen sequenced was PBMCs or T cells enriched from blood (not recorded which). Receptor source: a woman aged 18-29 years who had recovered from COVID-19. Both conserved end residues are part of each CDR3. D genes are given only for firm matches. Clone size appears in some rows only: once, few, many, or a class for an expanded clone.

V gene: TRBV11-1
J gene: TRBJ2-3
D gene: TRBD2
clone size: -
CDR3 DNA: TGTGCCAGCAGCTTAAGGCTTCCCGGGGGGGATACGCAGTATTTT
CDR3 protein: CASSLRLPGGDTQYF

V gene: TRBV2
J gene: TRBJ2-3
D gene: -
clone size: -
CDR3 DNA: TGTGCCAGCAGGGCGGGACGAAGCACAGATACGCAGTATTTT
CDR3 protein: CASRAGRSTDTQYF

V gene: TRBV18
J gene: TRBJ1-1
D gene: TRBD1
clone size: -
CDR3 DNA: TGTGCCAGCTCACGCCCTTTTCAGGGGGCTCAGAGGAACACTGAAGCTTTCTTT
CDR3 protein: CASSRPFQGAQRNTEAFF

V gene: TRBV6-5
J gene: TRBJ2-1
D gene: -
clone size: -
CDR3 DNA: TGTGCCAGCACGCAAAGCGGAGGTAGGATGAAGCAGTTCTTC
CDR3 protein: CASTQSGGRMKQFF

V gene: TRBV27
J gene: TRBJ1-1
D gene: -
clone size: -
CDR3 DNA: TGTGCCAGCAGTTTCGGGAACACTGAAGCTTTCTTT
CDR3 protein: CASSFGNTEAFF

V gene: TRBV19
J gene: TRBJ1-5
D gene: -
clone size: -
CDR3 DNA: TGTGCCAGTAGTATTACGGGAGGAAATGGGGGCAATCAGCCCCAGCATTTT
CDR3 protein: CASSITGGNGGNQPQHF

V gene: TRBV19
J gene: TRBJ2-3
D gene: TRBD2
clone size: -
CDR3 DNA: TGTGCCAGTAGATGGGGGGGTGGTACAGATACGCAGTATTTT
CDR3 protein: CASRWGGGTDTQYF

V gene: TRBV19
J gene: TRBJ2-7
D gene: TRBD2
clone size: -
CDR3 DNA: TGTGCCAGTAGTTCGGGACTAGGTTCGTACGAGCAGTACTTC
CDR3 protein: CASSSGLGSYEQYF

V gene: TRBV20-1
J gene: TRBJ2-2
D gene: -
clone size: -
CDR3 DNA: TGCAGTGCTAGTGGGCGCGACGGGTACACCGGGGAGCTGTTTTTT
CDR3 protein: CSASGRDGYTGELFF

V gene: TRBV4-2
J gene: TRBJ1-2
D gene: TRBD1
clone size: -
CDR3 DNA: TGTGCCAGCAGCCAAGAAGACAGGGGGCAAGTTGGCTACACCTTC
CDR3 protein: CASSQEDRGQVGYTF

V gene: TRBV6-5
J gene: TRBJ1-4
D gene: -
clone size: -
CDR3 DNA: TGTGCCAGCAGGATACAGGGAAATGAAAAACTGTTTTTT
CDR3 protein: CASRIQGNEKLFF

V gene: TRBV20-1
J gene: TRBJ2-7
D gene: -
clone size: -
CDR3 DNA: TGCAGTGCTAGTGAGAGGACCTACGAGCAGTACTTC
CDR3 protein: CSASERTYEQYF

V gene: TRBV9
J gene: TRBJ2-3
D gene: TRBD2
clone size: -
CDR3 DNA: TGTGCCAGCAGCGTAGTCGGCGGGGGGGCTTTGGATACGCAGTATTTT
CDR3 protein: CASSVVGGGALDTQYF

V gene: TRBV11-2
J gene: TRBJ2-7
D gene: TRBD2
clone size: -
CDR3 DNA: TGTGCCAGCCTCCCCTTAGCGGGACACTACGAGCAGTACTTC
CDR3 protein: CASLPLAGHYEQYF

V gene: TRBV3-1/TRBV3-2
J gene: TRBJ2-1
D gene: -
clone size: -
CDR3 DNA: TGTGCCAGCAGCCAAGAGAGACTAGTGGTCCGCAATGAGCAGTTCTTC
CDR3 protein: CASSQERLVVRNEQFF

V gene: TRBV5-4
J gene: TRBJ2-3
D gene: TRBD2
clone size: -
CDR3 DNA: TGTGCCAGCAGCCCGGGGACTAGCGGGAGCTCCGATACGCAGTATTTT
CDR3 protein: CASSPGTSGSSDTQYF

V gene: TRBV9
J gene: TRBJ2-2
D gene: -
clone size: few
CDR3 DNA: TGTGCCAGCAGCCCCGGACAGTACGGGGAGCTGTTTTTT
CDR3 protein: CASSPGQYGELFF

V gene: TRBV3-1/TRBV3-2
J gene: TRBJ1-4
D gene: -
clone size: -
CDR3 DNA: TGTGCCAGCAGCCGATCATCTGTACGGTTGGGGGCTAAAGGAGAAAAACTGTTTTTT
CDR3 protein: CASSRSSVRLGAKGEKLFF

V gene: TRBV7-3
J gene: TRBJ1-1
D gene: -
clone size: -
CDR3 DNA: TGTGCCAGCAGCGACGGCGGAACTGAAGCTTTCTTT
CDR3 protein: CASSDGGTEAFF

V gene: TRBV9
J gene: TRBJ2-5
D gene: TRBD2
clone size: -
CDR3 DNA: TGTGCCAGCAGCGTAGACGGGGGGGCAATGCAAGAGACCCAGTACTTC
CDR3 protein: CASSVDGGAMQETQYF

V gene: TRBV28
J gene: TRBJ1-1
D gene: TRBD1
clone size: once
CDR3 DNA: TGTGCCAGCAGCTTAACAGGGGCTACCTCCCAAGCTTTCTTT
CDR3 protein: CASSLTGATSQAFF

V gene: TRBV7-9
J gene: TRBJ2-3
D gene: -
clone size: -
CDR3 DNA: TGTGCCAGCAGCTTATTGGGCCCAGGTACGCAGTATTTT
CDR3 protein: CASSLLGPGTQYF

V gene: TRBV19
J gene: TRBJ1-2
D gene: -
clone size: -
CDR3 DNA: TGTGCCAGTAGCAGGGGCAGACTCTATGGCTACACCTTC
CDR3 protein: CASSRGRLYGYTF

V gene: TRBV7-3
J gene: TRBJ2-2
D gene: TRBD1
clone size: -
CDR3 DNA: TGTGCCAGCAGCCATACAGGGGCTACCACCGGGGAGCTGTTTTTT
CDR3 protein: CASSHTGATTGELFF

V gene: TRBV18
J gene: TRBJ2-7
D gene: TRBD2
clone size: -
CDR3 DNA: TGTGCCAGCTCACCACCATCCCTAGCGGGAGGATCCTACGAGCAGTACTTC
CDR3 protein: CASSPPSLAGGSYEQYF

V gene: TRBV6-4
J gene: TRBJ1-2
D gene: -
clone size: -
CDR3 DNA: TGTGCCAGCAGTGACGGCAAGGGGGGCTACACCTTC
CDR3 protein: CASSDGKGGYTF

V gene: TRBV25-1
J gene: TRBJ2-7
D gene: -
clone size: -
CDR3 DNA: TGTGCCAGCAGTCACTCCTACGAGCAGTACTTC
CDR3 protein: CASSHSYEQYF

V gene: TRBV18
J gene: TRBJ2-2
D gene: -
clone size: -
CDR3 DNA: TGTGCCAGCTCACTCGGGAACGCCGGGGAGCTGTTTTTT
CDR3 protein: CASSLGNAGELFF

V gene: TRBV18
J gene: TRBJ1-1
D gene: -
clone size: -
CDR3 DNA: TGTGCCAGCTCACCGTCACACACGAACACTGAAGCTTTCTTT
CDR3 protein: CASSPSHTNTEAFF

V gene: TRBV24-1
J gene: TRBJ2-7
D gene: -
clone size: -
CDR3 DNA: TGTGCCACCAGTGATTCGGGGGTAGGGCCCTACGAGCAGTACTTC
CDR3 protein: CATSDSGVGPYEQYF

V gene: TRBV5-8
J gene: TRBJ1-5
D gene: TRBD1
clone size: few
CDR3 DNA: TGTGCCAGCAGCTTGTACAGGGGGCCGTATCAGCCCCAGCATTTT
CDR3 protein: CASSLYRGPYQPQHF

V gene: TRBV3-1/TRBV3-2
J gene: TRBJ1-3
D gene: TRBD1
clone size: -
CDR3 DNA: TGTGCCAGCAGCCAAGCCGGGACAGGGACTGGAAACACCATATATTTT
CDR3 protein: CASSQAGTGTGNTIYF

V gene: TRBV11-2
J gene: TRBJ1-1
D gene: -
clone size: -
CDR3 DNA: TGTGCCAGCAGCTTAGGGGAGGGGACTGAAGCTTTCTTT
CDR3 protein: CASSLGEGTEAFF

V gene: TRBV7-9
J gene: TRBJ1-5
D gene: -
clone size: once
CDR3 DNA: TGTGCCAGCAGCTACCCTACGGGGCCCCAGCATTTT
CDR3 protein: CASSYPTGPQHF

V gene: TRBV19
J gene: TRBJ2-1
D gene: TRBD2
clone size: -
CDR3 DNA: TGTGCCAGTAGTTTAGCGGGATACAATGAGCAGTTCTTC
CDR3 protein: CASSLAGYNEQFF

V gene: TRBV27
J gene: TRBJ2-7
D gene: -
clone size: -
CDR3 DNA: TGTGCCAGCAGTTACCTAGGGGGCTCCTACGAGCAGTACTTC
CDR3 protein: CASSYLGGSYEQYF

V gene: TRBV18
J gene: TRBJ2-7
D gene: TRBD1
clone size: -
CDR3 DNA: TGTGCCAGCTCACTCGGACAGGGAGACTTGAAGCAGTACTTC
CDR3 protein: CASSLGQGDLKQYF

V gene: TRBV4-3
J gene: TRBJ2-6
D gene: TRBD1
clone size: -
CDR3 DNA: TGCGCCAGCAGCCCCCAGACAGGGACCGGGGCCAACGTCCTGACTTTC
CDR3 protein: CASSPQTGTGANVLTF

V gene: TRBV27
J gene: TRBJ1-1
D gene: TRBD1
clone size: -
CDR3 DNA: TGTGCCAGCAAGAAGGACAGGGCGGGCACTGAAGCTTTCTTT
CDR3 protein: CASKKDRAGTEAFF

V gene: TRBV5-1
J gene: TRBJ1-2
D gene: TRBD1
clone size: -
CDR3 DNA: TGCGCCAGCAAAGCCGGGACAGGGCACTATGGCTACACCTTC
CDR3 protein: CASKAGTGHYGYTF

V gene: TRBV10-1
J gene: TRBJ1-3
D gene: -
clone size: few
CDR3 DNA: TGCGCCAGCAGCCCGACAGGTGTTGGAAACACCATATATTTT
CDR3 protein: CASSPTGVGNTIYF

V gene: TRBV6-5
J gene: TRBJ2-1
D gene: -
clone size: -
CDR3 DNA: TGTGCCAGCAGTCCTATCCACAATGAGCAGTTCTTC
CDR3 protein: CASSPIHNEQFF

V gene: TRBV27
J gene: TRBJ1-1
D gene: -
clone size: -
CDR3 DNA: TGTGCCAGCAGTTTTCGTCTTAACACTGAAGCTTTCTTT
CDR3 protein: CASSFRLNTEAFF

V gene: TRBV4-2
J gene: TRBJ2-1
D gene: TRBD2
clone size: -
CDR3 DNA: TGTGCCAGCAGCCAGGCCCCCGGGACTAGCCGCTCGGAGCAGTTCTTC
CDR3 protein: CASSQAPGTSRSEQFF

V gene: TRBV18
J gene: TRBJ1-6
D gene: TRBD1
clone size: -
CDR3 DNA: TGTGCCAGCTCACCTACGACAGGGCGCAATTCACCCCTCCACTTT
CDR3 protein: CASSPTTGRNSPLHF

V gene: TRBV5-5
J gene: TRBJ2-1
D gene: -
clone size: -
CDR3 DNA: TGTGCCAGCAGCTTGCCCAGGGGTGAGCAGTTCTTC
CDR3 protein: CASSLPRGEQFF